Listed below are T cell receptor beta chains from one sample, sequenced in a study of beta chain features in type 1 diabetes. The data were produced by immunoSEQ multiplex PCR, yet TCRdb's version contains in-frame clones alone and is incomplete. The sample has 120,000 or so clones; roughly 17% are singletons. Source material: central memory CD4+ T cells from blood. The receptors stem from a man between 18 and 29 years old with type 1 diabetes. CDR3s include the opening cysteine and the closing phenylalanine or tryptophan. D genes are given only for firm matches. Clone size is given for some rows only: seen once, a few or many times, or a class if the clone is expanded.

J: TRBJ2-7
V: TRBV6-5
D: TRBD1
size: -
CDR3: CASSSSGTASYEQYF
DNA: TGTGCCAGCAGTTCCTCCGGGACAGCCTCCTACGAGCAGTACTTC

J: TRBJ2-2
V: TRBV30
D: -
size: few
CDR3: CAWSMVAGELFF
DNA: TGTGCCTGGAGTATGGTAGCCGGGGAGCTGTTTTTT

J: TRBJ2-5
V: TRBV18
D: -
size: few
CDR3: CASSPLQQETQYF
DNA: TGTGCCAGCTCACCACTACAGCAAGAGACCCAGTACTTC

J: TRBJ2-1
V: TRBV10-3
D: -
size: -
CDR3: CAISDGYNEQFF
DNA: TGTGCCATCTCAGACGGCTACAATGAGCAGTTCTTC

J: TRBJ2-1
V: TRBV18
D: TRBD1
size: -
CDR3: CASSAGQENEQFF
DNA: TGTGCCAGCTCAGCGGGACAGGAAAATGAGCAGTTCTTC

J: TRBJ2-7
V: TRBV30
D: -
size: -
CDR3: CAWSAPLVHPSHEQYF
DNA: TGTGCCTGGAGTGCCCCACTCGTCCATCCCTCTCACGAGCAGTACTTC

J: TRBJ2-7
V: TRBV15
D: TRBD2
size: few
CDR3: CATGEGKDATSYEQYF
DNA: TGTGCCACCGGGGAGGGTAAAGACGCAACCTCCTACGAGCAGTACTTC

J: TRBJ1-2
V: TRBV25-1
D: -
size: -
CDR3: CASRDTGGYTF
DNA: TGTGCCAGCAGGGACACGGGAGGCTACACCTTC

J: TRBJ1-1
V: TRBV10-3
D: TRBD1
size: few
CDR3: CAYGQELNTEAFF
DNA: TGTGCCTACGGACAGGAATTGAACACTGAAGCTTTCTTT

J: TRBJ2-3
V: TRBV2
D: -
size: few
CDR3: CASSAQTDTQYF
DNA: TGTGCCAGCAGTGCGCAGACAGATACGCAGTATTTT

J: TRBJ2-7
V: TRBV5-1
D: -
size: few
CDR3: CASSLDYEQYF
DNA: TGCGCCAGCAGCTTGGATTACGAGCAGTACTTC

J: TRBJ2-1
V: TRBV9
D: -
size: -
CDR3: CASSVAPSPVGNEQFF
DNA: TGTGCCAGCAGCGTAGCGCCTAGCCCGGTAGGCAATGAGCAGTTCTTC

J: TRBJ2-3
V: TRBV28
D: -
size: few
CDR3: CATHRYSTDTQYF
DNA: TGTGCCACCCACAGATATAGCACAGATACGCAGTATTTT

J: TRBJ1-1
V: TRBV28
D: -
size: few
CDR3: CASSSLRSSGAFF
DNA: TGTGCCAGCAGTTCCCTCCGGTCCTCTGGGGCTTTCTTT

J: TRBJ2-1
V: TRBV5-4
D: TRBD2
size: -
CDR3: CASSPIAGGLAYNEQFF
DNA: TGTGCCAGCAGCCCGATAGCGGGAGGGTTAGCCTACAATGAGCAGTTCTTC

J: TRBJ2-5
V: TRBV28
D: -
size: -
CDR3: CASSLQRQVPPEAQYF
DNA: TGTGCCAGCAGTCTGCAGCGACAGGTCCCTCCAGAGGCCCAGTACTTC